Shown below are 10 T cell receptor beta chains from a single sample sequenced in a study of T cells in Graves' hyperthyroidism and ophthalmopathy. Amplified regions were TCR beta CDR3 sequences from RNA transcripts. The TCR CDR3 was amplified in a first-round RT-PCR using the HTBI primer set. TCRdb fed the multiplex PCR reads into MiXCR, producing one record per CDR3 protein. The sample holds around 620,000 distinct CDR3 sequences, about 17% seen once. The sample was blood. These receptors came from a woman in her twenties or thirties with Graves' hyperthyroidism.

This clonotype was picked up many times. Here the CDR3 reads CASSDGQSLLGYTF. The CDR3 DNA sequence: TGTGCCAGCAGTGATGGACAATCTCTGCTGGGCTACACCTTC. V usage is TRBV6-1 and J usage is TRBJ1-2; a weak D match, TRBD1 (5 bases). The CDR3 loop spans 14 amino acids. V was cut by 3 bases and J by 8 bases, with 16 bases left in between. CDR1 is MNHNS, CDR2 SASEGT, per germline.

At least ten counts were recorded for this clonotype. The rearrangement joins TRBV30 to TRBJ2-1; D is uncertain. The germline V and J ends were trimmed by 5 bases and 10 bases, with 9 bases remaining between them. Germline CDR1 reads GTSNPN; CDR2 reads SVGIG (reference sequence). This CDR3 is built from 10 residues. CDR3 sequence: CAWSGPEQFF. Here the CDR3 DNA reads TGTGCCTGGTCTGGACCAGAGCAGTTCTTC.

The chain combines TRBV20-1 with TRBJ2-7, with TRBD2 matching 14 bases. J lost 4 bases, V lost 0 bases, and 5 bases had no gene match. The CDR3 sequence is 16 residues long. In germline, CDR1 is DFQATT, CDR2 SNEGSKA (reference sequence). In DNA, the CDR3 is TGCAGTGCTAGAGATCAGAGGACTAGCGGGAGGTACGAGCAGTACTTC. Translation: CSARDQRTSGRYEQYF.

This clonotype was observed many times. V and J are TRBV7-2 and TRBJ2-7, with 8 nucleotides matching TRBD1. Germline-derived CDR1 and CDR2 are SGHTA and FQGNSA. CDR3 length equals 16 residues. Trimming at V came to 0 bases and at J to 2 bases, leaving 6 bases not matched to a gene. CDR3 residues: CASSLAAGTGTYEQYF. CDR3 sequence (DNA): TGTGCCAGCAGCTTAGCCGCCGGGACAGGAACCTACGAGCAGTACTTC.

The table lists this clonotype with a few counts. Here the CDR3 reads CASSVAAGQAYEQYF. The CDR3 nucleotides are TGTGCCAGCAGCGTAGCCGCCGGACAAGCCTACGAGCAGTACTTC. The V and J genes are TRBV9 and TRBJ2-7; D is perhaps TRBD1 (5 bases). The CDR3 totals 15 residues. Germline CDR1 and CDR2: SGDLS and YYNGEE. The V end lost 0 bases, the J end lost 2 bases, and 12 bases lay between the germline ends. Variable domain in full (rest from reference TRBV9 and TRBJ2-7): DSGVTQTPKHLITATGQRVTLRCSPRSGDLSVYWYQQSLDQGLQFLIQYYNGEERAKGNILERFSAQQFPDLHSELNLSSLELGDSALYFCASSVAAGQAYEQYFGPGTRLTVT.

The sample holds many counts of this clonotype. The chain links TRBV3-1 to TRBJ2-3; no clear D gene. Germline V CDR1 and CDR2: LGHDT, YNNKEL (reference sequence). The CDR3 extends over 14 amino acids. Trimming removed 1 base from V and 4 bases from J, with 9 bases in between. CDR3 sequence reads: CASSQVVGSDTQYF. Here the CDR3 DNA reads TGTGCCAGCAGCCAAGTCGTGGGTTCAGATACGCAGTATTTT.

This clonotype appeared a few times. The chain is built from TRBV27 and TRBJ2-1; possible D gene TRBD1, 6 bases. CDR1 and CDR2 from the germline V gene are MNHEY and SMNVEV (reference sequence). The V end was cut by 6 bases, the J end by 5 bases, with 8 bases between. The length of the CDR3 is 12 residues. DNA for the CDR3: TGTGCCAGCAGCGGACAGCACAATGAGCAGTTCTTC. It encodes CASSGQHNEQFF.

This clonotype was observed at least ten times. The V and J genes are TRBV2 and TRBJ2-1; D call uncertain. CDR3 length: 12 residues. Germline assignment: CDR1 SNHLY and CDR2 FYNNEI. The germline V and J ends were trimmed by 3 bases and 7 bases, with 7 bases remaining between them. As DNA, the CDR3 is TGTGCCAGCAGTGAGGGCCGGAATGAGCAGTTCTTC. This codes for CASSEGRNEQFF.

This clonotype was counted at least ten times. The chain couples TRBV5-1 to TRBJ2-3; no clear D. V was shortened by 1 base and J by 0 bases, with 6 bases between the two germline ends. CDR1 and CDR2 from the germline V gene are SGHRS and YFSETQ. This CDR3 spans 14 amino acids. As DNA, the CDR3 is TGCGCCAGCAGCTTGATATCCAGCACAGATACGCAGTATTTT. Amino acid sequence: CASSLISSTDTQYF.

There are a few counts of this clonotype. The V gene is TRBV6-1, the J gene TRBJ1-1; D unclear. This CDR3 spans 14 amino acids. Germline CDR1 is MNHNS and CDR2 is SASEGT. The ends were cut back, 6 bases at V and 3 bases at J, with 14 bases in the middle. As DNA, the CDR3 is TGTGCCAGCAGCCTGACACCCCGATACACTGAAGCTTTCTTT. It encodes CASSLTPRYTEAFF.